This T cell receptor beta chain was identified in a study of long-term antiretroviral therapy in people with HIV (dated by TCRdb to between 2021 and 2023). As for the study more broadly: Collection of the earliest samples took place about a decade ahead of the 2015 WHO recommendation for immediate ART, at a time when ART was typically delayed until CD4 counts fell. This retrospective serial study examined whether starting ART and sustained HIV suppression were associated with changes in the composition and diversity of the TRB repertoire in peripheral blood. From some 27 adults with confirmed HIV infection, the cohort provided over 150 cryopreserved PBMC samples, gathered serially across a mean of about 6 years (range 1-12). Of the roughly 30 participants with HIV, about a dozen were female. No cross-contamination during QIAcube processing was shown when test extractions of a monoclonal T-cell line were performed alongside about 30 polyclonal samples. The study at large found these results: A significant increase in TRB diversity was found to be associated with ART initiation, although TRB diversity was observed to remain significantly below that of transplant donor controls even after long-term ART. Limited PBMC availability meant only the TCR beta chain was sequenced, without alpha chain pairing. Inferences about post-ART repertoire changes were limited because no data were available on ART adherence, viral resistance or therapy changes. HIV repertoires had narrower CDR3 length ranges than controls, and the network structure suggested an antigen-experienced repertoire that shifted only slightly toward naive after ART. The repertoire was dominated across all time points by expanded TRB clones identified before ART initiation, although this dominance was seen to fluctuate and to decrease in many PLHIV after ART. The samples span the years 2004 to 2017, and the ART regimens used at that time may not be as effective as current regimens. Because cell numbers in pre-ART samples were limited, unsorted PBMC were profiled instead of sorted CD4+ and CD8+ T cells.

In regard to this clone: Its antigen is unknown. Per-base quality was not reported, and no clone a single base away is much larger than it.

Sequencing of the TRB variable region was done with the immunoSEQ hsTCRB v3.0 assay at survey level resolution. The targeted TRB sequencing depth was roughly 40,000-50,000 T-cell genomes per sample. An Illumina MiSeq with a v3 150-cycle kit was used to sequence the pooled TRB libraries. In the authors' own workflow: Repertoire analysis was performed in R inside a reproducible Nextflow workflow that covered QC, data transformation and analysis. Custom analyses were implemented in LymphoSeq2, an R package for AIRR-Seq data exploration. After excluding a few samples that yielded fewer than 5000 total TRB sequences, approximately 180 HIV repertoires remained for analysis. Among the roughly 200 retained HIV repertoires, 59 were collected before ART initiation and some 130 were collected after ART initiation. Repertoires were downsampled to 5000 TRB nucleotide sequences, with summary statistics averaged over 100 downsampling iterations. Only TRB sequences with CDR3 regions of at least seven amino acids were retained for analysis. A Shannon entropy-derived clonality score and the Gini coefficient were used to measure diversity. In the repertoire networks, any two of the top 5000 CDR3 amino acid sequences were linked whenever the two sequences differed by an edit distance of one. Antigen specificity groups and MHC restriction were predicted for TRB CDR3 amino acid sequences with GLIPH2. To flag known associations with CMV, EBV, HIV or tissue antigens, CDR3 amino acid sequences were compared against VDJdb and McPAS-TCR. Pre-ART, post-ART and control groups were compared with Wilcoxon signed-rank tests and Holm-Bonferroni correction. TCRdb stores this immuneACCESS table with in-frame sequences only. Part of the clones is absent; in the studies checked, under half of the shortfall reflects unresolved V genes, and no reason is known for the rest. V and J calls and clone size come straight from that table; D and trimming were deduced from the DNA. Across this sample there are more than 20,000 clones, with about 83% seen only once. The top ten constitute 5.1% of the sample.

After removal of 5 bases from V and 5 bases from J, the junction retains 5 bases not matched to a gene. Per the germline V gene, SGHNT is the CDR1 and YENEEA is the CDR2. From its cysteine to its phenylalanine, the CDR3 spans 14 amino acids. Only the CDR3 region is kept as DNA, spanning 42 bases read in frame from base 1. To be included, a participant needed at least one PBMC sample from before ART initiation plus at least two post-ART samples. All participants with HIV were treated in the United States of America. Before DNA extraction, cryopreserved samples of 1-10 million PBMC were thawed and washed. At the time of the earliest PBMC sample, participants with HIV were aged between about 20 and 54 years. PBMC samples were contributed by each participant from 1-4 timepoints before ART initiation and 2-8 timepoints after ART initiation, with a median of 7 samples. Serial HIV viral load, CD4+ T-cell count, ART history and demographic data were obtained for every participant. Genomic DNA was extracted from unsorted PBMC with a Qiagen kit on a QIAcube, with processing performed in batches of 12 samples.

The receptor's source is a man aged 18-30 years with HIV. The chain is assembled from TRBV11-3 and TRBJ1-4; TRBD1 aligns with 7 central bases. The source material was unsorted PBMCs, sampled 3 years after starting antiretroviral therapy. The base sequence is TGTGCCAGCAGCCTGACAGGGCCGAATGAAAAACTGTTTTTT. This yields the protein CASSLTGPNEKLFF. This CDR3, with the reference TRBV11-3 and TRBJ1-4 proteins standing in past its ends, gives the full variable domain EAGVVQSPRYKIIEKKQPVAFWCNPISGHNTLYWYLQNLGQGPELLIRYENEEAVDDSQLPKDRFSAERLKGVDSTLKIQPAELGDSAVYLCASSLTGPNEKLFFGSGTQLSVL.